The clone carrying this T cell receptor beta chain was seen more than once but under ten times. This sample is part of a study of blood T cell repertoires in COVID-19. Study summary: Samples of COVID-19 (acute and convalescent) were obtained from the United States, Italy and Spain. The cDNA or gDNA used as material had been derived from T cells, B-cell-depleted T cells, or PBMCs.

This CDR3 contains 13 residues. The V end lost 1 base, the J end lost 4 bases, and 7 bases lay between the germline ends. CDR1 and CDR2 (germline): SGHAT, FQNNGV. Here immunoSEQ multiplex PCR was the method, and the copy in TCRdb shows in-frame clones only, minus some. The repertoire has about 120,000 clones, approximately 86% of them found once; the top ten carry 3.5% to 4.5%. Material: peripheral blood. The source of this sequence is a man aged 35 to 55 with acute or convalescent COVID-19. The chain carries TRBV11-2 and TRBJ1-2, with D hard to call. The CDR3 is CASSLGPRYGYTF. The CDR3 DNA follows: TGTGCCAGCAGCTTAGGGCCCCGCTATGGCTACACCTTC.